A selection of T cell receptor beta chains follows, all from one sample in a study of T cell responses to AZD1222 COVID-19 vaccine. The protocol was immunoSEQ multiplex PCR, while the TCRdb copy is restricted to in-frame clones and leaves out a portion. The table has 70,000 to 95,000 clones, approximately 87% seen once. This specimen was peripheral blood, taken 28 days after the second AZD1222 dose. These receptors all stem from an adult who received the AZD1222 COVID-19 vaccine. Each CDR3 is given with its conserved first and last residue. A D gene is named only where the DNA matches it firmly. Not every row has a clone size; where given, it reads once, few, many or a size class.

d_call | j_call | v_call | clone_size | cdr3_nt | cdr3_aa
- | TRBJ1-2 | TRBV24-1 | once | TGTGCCACCAGTGAAATGCCGAACTATGGCTACACCTTC | CATSEMPNYGYTF
TRBD1 | TRBJ1-5 | TRBV4-1 | once | TGCGCCAGCAGCCAAGACCCAGGACAGGGCCGTAATCAGCCCCAGCATTTT | CASSQDPGQGRNQPQHF
TRBD1 | TRBJ1-2 | TRBV19 | - | TGTGCCAGTACTCTAGGGACAGCAAACTATGGCTACACCTTC | CASTLGTANYGYTF
TRBD1 | TRBJ1-1 | TRBV5-4 | few | TGTGCCAGCAGCTTGAACAGGGGGCTCAACGAAGCTTTCTTT | CASSLNRGLNEAFF
- | TRBJ1-5 | TRBV2 | - | TGTGCCAGCGGAATGGCGGATAGCAATCAGCCCCAGCATTTT | CASGMADSNQPQHF
- | TRBJ1-1 | TRBV10-1 | - | TGCGCCAGCAGTGCTGCCTGGTATACTGAAGCTTTCTTT | CASSAAWYTEAFF
- | TRBJ2-7 | TRBV3-1/TRBV3-2 | - | TGTGCCAGCAGCCACGCCAGCCCGGGTCGGGGGTACGAGCAGTACTTC | CASSHASPGRGYEQYF
- | TRBJ1-6 | TRBV4-3 | - | TGCGCCAGCAGCCAAGGGAGCGGGGGGCCGAATAATTCACCCCTCCACTTT | CASSQGSGGPNNSPLHF
- | TRBJ2-4 | TRBV12-2 | - | TGTGCAAGTCCCAGGGCCCGGCCCCCCTTAGCCAAAAACATTCAGTACTTC | CASPRARPPLAKNIQYF
TRBD1 | TRBJ1-1 | TRBV14 | - | TGTGCCAGCAGCTGGGACAGGGCGGACACTGAAGCTTTCTTT | CASSWDRADTEAFF
- | TRBJ2-7 | TRBV6-5 | - | TGTGCCAGCATCCGGGACAAAGTCTACGAGCAGTACTTC | CASIRDKVYEQYF
- | TRBJ2-4 | TRBV11-2 | - | TGTGCCAGCAGCTCAGGTGGCAGGGAAGTCAAAAACATTCAGTACTTC | CASSSGGREVKNIQYF